Below are 2 T cell receptor beta chains sequenced from a single sample in a study of spatial heterogeneity in lung cancer (dated by TCRdb to the late 2010s). Libraries were made using 5' RACE. The instrument given in TCRdb is NextSeq 500. Using fastp at Q25 and MiXCR, TCRdb reprocessed the public reads and kept productive beta chains. Records with the same CDR3 protein are collapsed into one entry carrying the most frequent genes and DNA. The sample profile shows about 120,000 distinct CDR3 sequences; approximately 12% of them were found once. Of the sample, approximately 15% falls within the top ten clones. In the paper's terms, the time point label means: blood at routine non-recurrence follow-up after resection. Whole RNA extracted from tumor and nontumor lung tissue, or from cryopreserved PBMC samples, was used for TCR sequencing without cell sorting. Sequencing used PBMCs, obtained at follow-up. Every receptor here comes from a male donor with early-stage non-small cell lung cancer.

This clonotype was picked up a small number of times. The rearrangement uses TRBV10-2 and TRBJ1-6; D unresolved. This CDR3 contains 14 residues. CDR1 and CDR2 (germline): WSHSY, SAAADI. V shed 3 bases and J shed 7 bases, with 10 bases lying between them. CDR3 coding DNA: TGCGCCAGCAGTGACTGGACGGAGAATTCACCCCTCCACTTT. This gives the protein CASSDWTENSPLHF.

At least ten counts were recorded for this clonotype. The rearrangement links TRBV10-2 to TRBJ1-5, with TRBD1 as a possible D gene (5 bases). Germline assignment: CDR1 WSHSY and CDR2 SAAADI. This CDR3 contains 14 residues. The V end was cut by 6 bases, the J end by 0 bases, with 9 bases between. The CDR3 nucleotides read TGCGCCAGCAGGCCAGGGTATAGCAATCAGCCCCAGCATTTT. Its protein is CASRPGYSNQPQHF.